This T cell receptor beta chain was sequenced in a study of regulatory T cells in long-lasting Graves disease. Study context: Less than 3 months of antithyroid drugs had been taken by newly diagnosed Graves' patients.

The V end lost 4 bases, the J end lost 3 bases, and 16 bases lay between the germline ends. Looked up from germline, CDR1 is MNHNS and CDR2 is SASEGT. The CDR3 is made up of 15 amino acids. This clonotype came up many times. Construction of TCR beta libraries relied on iRepertoire HTBI primers and on Arm-PCR targeting CDR3 regions. TCRdb reanalysed the multiplex PCR reads using MiXCR and keeps one entry per CDR3 protein. The repertoire holds 350,000 to 550,000 distinct CDR3 sequences, with about 16% as singletons. Time point described: newly diagnosed GD, antithyroid drugs for less than 3 months. The authors made the TCR library using RNA they extracted from PBMCs. This sample was also put to use in a study of T cells in Graves' hyperthyroidism and ophthalmopathy.

The chain couples TRBV6-1 to TRBJ2-7; D is possibly TRBD1 (5 bases). The clonotype originates from a woman in her thirties with Graves disease. The sequencing here drew on peripheral blood mononuclear cells (PBMCs), taken at new diagnosis, from a patient treated with antithyroid drugs. The CDR3 DNA reads TGTGCCAGCAGTGCCCAGGGTTTACAAATCTACGAGCAGTACTTC. Amino acid sequence: CASSAQGLQIYEQYF.